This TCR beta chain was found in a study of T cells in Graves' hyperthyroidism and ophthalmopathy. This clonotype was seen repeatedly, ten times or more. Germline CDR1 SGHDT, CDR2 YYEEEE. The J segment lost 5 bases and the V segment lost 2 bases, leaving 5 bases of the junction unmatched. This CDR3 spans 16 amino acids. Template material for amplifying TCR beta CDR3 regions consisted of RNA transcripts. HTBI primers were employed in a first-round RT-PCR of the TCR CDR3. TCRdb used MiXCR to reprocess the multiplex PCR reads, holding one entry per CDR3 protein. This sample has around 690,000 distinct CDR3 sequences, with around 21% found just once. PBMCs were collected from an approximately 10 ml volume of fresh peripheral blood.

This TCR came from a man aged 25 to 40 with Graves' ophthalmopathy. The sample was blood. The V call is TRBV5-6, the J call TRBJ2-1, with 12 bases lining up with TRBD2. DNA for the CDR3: TGTGCCAGCAGCTTCACCGGGACTAGCGGGCACAATGAGCAGTTCTTC. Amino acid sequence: CASSFTGTSGHNEQFF. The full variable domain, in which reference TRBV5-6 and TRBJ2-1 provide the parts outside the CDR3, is DAGVTQSPTHLIKTRGQQVTLRCSPKSGHDTVSWYQQALGQGPQFIFQYYEEEERQRGNFPDRFSGHQFPNYSSELNVNALLLGDSALYLCASSFTGTSGHNEQFFGPGTRLTVL.